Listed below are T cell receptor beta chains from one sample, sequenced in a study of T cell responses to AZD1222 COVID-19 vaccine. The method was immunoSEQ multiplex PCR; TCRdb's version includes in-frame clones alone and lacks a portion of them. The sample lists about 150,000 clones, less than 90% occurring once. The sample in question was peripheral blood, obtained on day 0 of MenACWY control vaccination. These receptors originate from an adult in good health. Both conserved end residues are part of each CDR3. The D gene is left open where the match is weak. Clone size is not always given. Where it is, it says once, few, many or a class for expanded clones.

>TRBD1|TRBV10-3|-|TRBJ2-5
TGTGCCATCAGTGAGGGGACAGGGGTCCAAGAGACCCAGTACTTC
CAISEGTGVQETQYF
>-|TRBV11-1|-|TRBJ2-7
TGTGCCAGCAGCTCTCCCGGGACTTCCTACGAGCAGTACTTC
CASSSPGTSYEQYF
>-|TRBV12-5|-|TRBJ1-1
TGTGCTAGTGGCCGCACATCGGGCACGACTGAAGCTTTCTTT
CASGRTSGTTEAFF
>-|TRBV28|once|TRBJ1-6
TGTGCCAGCCGTCGGGGGGCTGGTCATTCACCCCTCCACTTT
CASRRGAGHSPLHF
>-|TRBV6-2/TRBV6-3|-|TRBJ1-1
TGTGCCAGCAGTTATACGACGACAGTACCTTCCCTAGAAGCTTTCTTT
CASSYTTTVPSLEAFF
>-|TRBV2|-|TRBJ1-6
TGTGCCAGCAGGCTCGGGACCTCCCTCCACTTT
CASRLGTSLHF
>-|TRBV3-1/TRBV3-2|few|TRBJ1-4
TGTGCCAGCAGCCAAGCGGCGGGGGGGCATGAAAAACTGTTTTTT
CASSQAAGGHEKLFF
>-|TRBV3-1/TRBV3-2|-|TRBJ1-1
TGTGCCAGCAGCCAAGGACGGGGGCCGAGGACTGAAGCTTTCTTT
CASSQGRGPRTEAFF
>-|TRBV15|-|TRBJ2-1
TGTGCCGTCGGACGGGGCGTGGGAACGGAGCAGTTCTTC
CAVGRGVGTEQFF
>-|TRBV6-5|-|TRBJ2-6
TGTGCCAGCAGTTACTCCGGGACATCTGGGGCCAACGTCCTGACTTTC
CASSYSGTSGANVLTF
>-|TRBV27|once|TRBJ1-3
TGTGCCAGCAGTTTAAAGCCCTCTCCTCTCGGTGGAAACACCATATATTTT
CASSLKPSPLGGNTIYF
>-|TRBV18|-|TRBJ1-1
TGTGCCAGCTCACCGGGGCCAGATTATGAAGCTTTCTTT
CASSPGPDYEAFF
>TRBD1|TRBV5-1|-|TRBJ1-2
TGCGCCAGCAGCCGGGACAGGGATGGCTACACCTTC
CASSRDRDGYTF